The 25 T cell receptor beta chains reported below all come from one sample, sequenced in a study of blood T cell repertoires in COVID-19. Using immunoSEQ multiplex PCR, the repertoire was profiled, and TCRdb retains in-frame clones only, with some absent. The table has approximately 110,000 clones, around 66% seen once. Material: peripheral blood. These receptors originate from an elderly man with acute or convalescent COVID-19.

This clone has a single count. This rearrangement joins TRBV21-1 to TRBJ1-4. TRBV21-1 is a listed pseudogene. CDR3 size: 16 residues. CDR3 amino acids: CASSTNLVATNEKLFF. The CDR3 coding sequence is TGTGCCAGCAGCACAAACCTGGTAGCAACTAATGAAAAACTGTTTTTT.

This clone occurred once. CDR3 nucleotides: TGTGCCAGCAGCTTAGCCGCAGGACAGGCATTTTACGAGCAGTACTTC. Encoded protein: CASSLAAGQAFYEQYF. The chain carries TRBV7-9 and TRBJ2-7, with 7 bases lining up with TRBD1. The CDR3 length is 16 residues. Losses at the gene ends were 0 bases for V and 4 bases for J; bases not matched to a gene: 9. CDR1 is SEHNR and CDR2 is FQNEAQ in the germline V gene (reference sequence).

The chain combines TRBV5-1 with TRBJ2-7; the D gene is possibly TRBD2 (5 bases). The CDR3 has 13 amino acids. Germline lookup yields CDR1 SGHRS and CDR2 YFSETQ. Trimming shortened V by 3 bases and J by 6 bases, and 13 bases separated the two germline ends. CDR3 nucleotides: TGCGCCAGCAGCTGGAACGGACTCTTCGAGCAGTACTTC. The encoded protein is CASSWNGLFEQYF.

J is TRBJ2-3 and V is TRBV29-1; 7 bases fit TRBD1. CDR1 is SQVTM, CDR2 ANQGSEA, per germline. The junction had 23 bases not matched to a gene; V was cut back by 6 bases and J by 2 bases. The CDR3 runs 19 residues. The DNA of the CDR3 is TGCAGCGTGAGGGGGCCTAGGCAGGGAAGTTCGCTTAACACAGATACGCAGTATTTT. Translating gives CSVRGPRQGSSLNTDTQYF.

The rearrangement uses TRBV19 and TRBJ2-7; D remains unclear. There are 15 residues in the CDR3. Trimming took 5 bases from V and 2 from J, leaving 16 bases between them. Germline V gene lookup returns CDR1 LNHDA and CDR2 SQIVND (reference sequence). CDR3 amino acids: CASSPRGSSTYEQYF. The CDR3 DNA sequence: TGTGCCAGTAGTCCAAGAGGTTCATCTACCTACGAGCAGTACTTC.

The chain links TRBV4-3 to TRBJ1-2; possible D gene TRBD1, 5 bases. The germline gives CDR1 LGHNA, CDR2 YSLEER. This CDR3 has 16 amino acids. V was shortened by 0 bases and J by 2 bases, with 13 bases between the two germline ends. CDR3 region: CASSQDWGIPNYGYTF. DNA of the CDR3: TGCGCCAGCAGCCAAGATTGGGGCATTCCGAACTATGGCTACACCTTC.

This chain links TRBV4-2 with TRBJ1-2, with D maybe TRBD1 (6 bases). The germline V and J ends were trimmed by 0 bases and 8 bases, with 16 bases remaining between them. Germline V CDR1 and CDR2: LGHNA, YNFKEQ. This CDR3 region has 15 residues. CDR3 protein: CASSQEGATSLGYTF. CDR3 coding DNA: TGTGCCAGCAGCCAAGAGGGGGCAACCTCGTTAGGCTACACCTTC.

The chain uses TRBV7-3 and TRBJ2-1; perhaps TRBD1 as D (6 bases). The CDR3 is 13 residues long. Germline V gene lookup returns CDR1 SGHTA and CDR2 FQGTGA. Trimming stripped 4 bases from V and 10 bases from J, with 14 bases between. This chain's CDR3 is CASSSQQGQEQFF. DNA of the CDR3: TGTGCCAGCAGCTCACAACAGGGCCAGGAGCAGTTCTTC.

The J gene is TRBJ2-1, the V gene TRBV7-9, with 7 positions matching TRBD1. Germline loops: CDR1 SEHNR, CDR2 FQNEAQ (reference sequence). This CDR3 has 15 amino acids. V lost 2 bases to trimming and J lost 3 bases; unmatched junction nucleotides: 4. DNA for the CDR3: TGTGCCAGCAGCTTAATGTCAGGGGGCTACAATGAGCAGTTCTTC. Its protein product is CASSLMSGGYNEQFF.

The J gene is TRBJ2-1, the V gene TRBV6-1, with TRBD1 matching 7 bases. V was clipped by 0 bases and J by 8 bases; unmatched bases: 10. The V gene's germline CDR1 is MNHNS and CDR2 SASEGT. CDR3 size: 16 residues. The CDR3 reads CASSEARGLALYEQFF. CDR3 in DNA: TGTGCCAGCAGTGAAGCAAGGGGGCTAGCTTTATATGAGCAGTTCTTC.

The chain couples TRBV4-3 to TRBJ2-7; D is possibly TRBD1 (5 bases). CDR1 and CDR2 from the germline V gene are LGHNA and YSLEER. The CDR3 has 18 amino acids. V was shortened by 0 bases and J by 0 bases, with 18 bases between the two germline ends. The CDR3 spells CASSQDLSYGHPSYEQYF. DNA of the CDR3: TGCGCCAGCAGCCAAGATCTTTCGTACGGACACCCCTCCTACGAGCAGTACTTC.

The chain has TRBV7-9 and TRBJ2-1; 13 bases match TRBD2. CDR1 SEHNR and CDR2 FQNEAQ come from the germline V gene (reference sequence). With 5 bases clipped from V and 8 bases from J, the junction kept 9 bases outside the gene matches. The CDR3 sequence is 16 residues long. CDR3 bases: TGTGCCAGCAGCGGACTAGCGGGAGACGGCGCCGATGAGCAGTTCTTC. This translates into CASSGLAGDGADEQFF.

This clone was counted once. This sequence joins TRBV5-8 and TRBJ2-3, with 12 bases identical to TRBD2. J gave up 0 bases and V 4 bases, and 3 bases lay outside the gene matches. The CDR3 runs 16 residues. Looked up from germline, CDR1 is SGHTS and CDR2 is YDEGEE. In DNA form, the CDR3 reads TGTGCCAGCAGCAGCGGACTAGCGGGAAGCACAGATACGCAGTATTTT. It translates to CASSSGLAGSTDTQYF.

V gene TRBV19 combines with J gene TRBJ2-7; 10 nucleotides line up with TRBD2. The CDR3 totals 14 residues. With 6 bases clipped from V and 2 bases from J, the junction kept 4 bases outside the gene matches. Germline CDR1 is LNHDA and CDR2 is SQIVND (reference sequence). The CDR3 spells CASRRTSGTYEQYF. As DNA, the CDR3 is TGTGCCAGTAGGCGGACTAGCGGAACCTACGAGCAGTACTTC. Based on the CDR3 plus reference TRBV19 and TRBJ2-7, the full variable domain is DGGITQSPKYLFRKEGQNVTLSCEQNLNHDAMYWYRQDPGQGLRLIYYSQIVNDFQKGDIAEGYSVSREKKESFPLTVTSAQKNPTAFYLCASRRTSGTYEQYFGPGTRLTVT.

This clone was counted a single time. The J gene is TRBJ2-3, the V gene TRBV4-3; D gene ambiguous. CDR1 is LGHNA and CDR2 is YSLEER in the germline V gene. The CDR3 extends over 13 amino acids. V dropped 0 bases and J dropped 4 bases, with 5 bases sitting between them. This chain's CDR3 is CASSQDLPDTQYF. In DNA form, the CDR3 reads TGCGCCAGCAGCCAAGATCTCCCAGATACGCAGTATTTT.

The chain couples TRBV7-9 to TRBJ2-3, with 9 bases lining up with TRBD1. The CDR3 consists of 14 residues. Germline trimming cut 8 bases from V and 9 bases from J; bases unmatched to any gene: 12. CDR1 is SEHNR and CDR2 is FQNEAQ in the germline V gene (reference sequence). The CDR3 region has the DNA TGTGCCAGCGCGGGACAGGGTGAGTTGCCGACGCAGTATTTT. It encodes CASAGQGELPTQYF. The whole variable domain, remainder taken from reference TRBV7-9 and TRBJ2-3, is DTGVSQNPRHKITKRGQNVTFRCDPISEHNRLYWYRQTLGQGPEFLTYFQNEAQLEKSRLLSDRFSAERPKGSFSTLEIQRTEQGDSAMYLCASAGQGELPTQYFGPGTRLTVL.

The CDR3 sequence: CATNRQGGTEAFF. The DNA of the CDR3 is TGTGCCACCAATAGACAGGGGGGCACTGAAGCTTTCTTT. The chain employs TRBV5-8 and TRBJ1-1; 9 bases are shared with TRBD1. In germline, CDR1 is SGHTS, CDR2 YDEGEE. V lost 9 bases, J lost 4 bases, and 7 bases stayed unmatched. The CDR3 extends over 13 amino acids.

The genes are TRBV12-5 and TRBJ2-3, with 11 bases matching TRBD2. The CDR3 totals 14 residues. J lost 11 bases, V lost 6 bases, and 10 bases had no gene match. CDR1 and CDR2 (germline): LGHNT, FRNRAP. Here the CDR3 reads CASGLTSGTGGQYF. The DNA of the CDR3 is TGTGCTAGTGGCCTGACTAGCGGGACGGGGGGGCAGTATTTT.

The chain carries TRBV6-5 and TRBJ1-2; D is ambiguous. The CDR3 is 15 residues long. Germline V gives CDR1 MNHEY, CDR2 SVGAGI. Trimming took off 2 bases at V and 5 bases at J, with 15 bases between the two ends. The CDR3 DNA reads as TGTGCCAGCAGTTACAGTATAAACGGGTATTATGGCTACACCTTC. This translates into CASSYSINGYYGYTF.

V usage is TRBV10-1 and J usage is TRBJ1-6; 7 positions match TRBD1. CDR3 length: 13 amino acids. V lost 3 bases to trimming and J lost 11 bases; unmatched junction nucleotides: 4. Germline V gives CDR1 WNHNN, CDR2 SYGVQD (reference sequence). The DNA of the CDR3 is TGCGCCAGCAGTGAAGGGGGCAATACACCCCTCCACTTT. This gives the protein CASSEGGNTPLHF.

This chain joins TRBV10-1 and TRBJ2-7, with 9 bases aligning to TRBD2. V shed 8 bases, J shed 4 bases, and the junction held 6 bases outside the gene matches. CDR1 and CDR2 from the germline V gene are WNHNN and SYGVQD (reference sequence). The CDR3 has 13 amino acids. CDR3 amino acids: CASPVAGDYEQYF. The CDR3, as DNA: TGCGCCAGCCCAGTAGCGGGAGATTACGAGCAGTACTTC.

This clone was observed a single time. CDR3 in amino acids: CASSLAGTGVHEQYF. DNA of the CDR3: TGTGCCAGCAGTTTAGCCGGGACAGGGGTCCACGAGCAGTACTTC. The rearrangement uses TRBV28 and TRBJ2-7; 10 nucleotides line up with TRBD1. V was pared by 2 bases and J by 5 bases, with 6 bases of the junction left unmatched. This CDR3 contains 15 residues. Germline V CDR1 and CDR2: MDHEN, SYDVKM.

This chain joins TRBV10-3 and TRBJ2-7, with TRBD2 matching over 12 bases. V trimming: 7 bases; J trimming: 2 bases; junction bases outside the gene matches: 15. Germline CDR1 ENHRY, CDR2 SYGVKD. This CDR3 is 18 amino acids long. The CDR3 nucleotides are TGTGCCATCACCACGCCCCCGCCTAGCGGGAGGGCCGCCTACGAGCAGTACTTC. Protein: CAITTPPPSGRAAYEQYF.

The J gene is TRBJ2-3, the V gene TRBV28, with TRBD1 matching over 9 bases. CDR3 length: 17 amino acids. CDR1 is MDHEN and CDR2 is SYDVKM in the germline V gene. V was pared by 6 bases and J by 6 bases, with 16 bases of the junction left unmatched. The CDR3 sequence: CASRVLVRDREADTQYF. CDR3 nucleotides: TGTGCCAGCAGGGTACTTGTTCGGGACAGGGAGGCCGATACGCAGTATTTT.

The rearrangement joins TRBV7-9 to TRBJ2-5, with TRBD1 as a possible D gene (6 bases). This CDR3 contains 14 residues. The germline V and J ends were trimmed by 5 bases and 1 base, with 11 bases remaining between them. Germline V gene sequence: CDR1 SEHNR, CDR2 FQNEAQ (reference sequence). The CDR3 DNA reads TGTGCCAGCAGCCCGAGGACAGCCCAAGAGACCCAGTACTTC. It specifies CASSPRTAQETQYF.